This paragraph reports one TCR beta chain. Data came from immunoSEQ multiplex PCR; TCRdb stores just in-frame clones and leaves some out. Among about 39,000 clones listed, around 96% were seen once. The sample originates from a study of blood T cell repertoires in COVID-19. Germline V CDR1 and CDR2: SGDLS, YYNGEE. The CDR3 loop spans 16 amino acids. The trim removed 0 bases at V and 3 bases at J, leaving 9 bases unmatched. The chain uses TRBV9 and TRBJ2-7, with 7 bases lining up with TRBD1. Sequenced input: peripheral blood. The TCR originated in a human donor with active COVID-19. The donor label of this sample is uncertain. The chain's CDR3 is CASSVGAGTANYEQYF. The DNA for the CDR3 is TGTGCCAGCAGCGTAGGGGCTGGGACAGCAAACTACGAGCAGTACTTC.